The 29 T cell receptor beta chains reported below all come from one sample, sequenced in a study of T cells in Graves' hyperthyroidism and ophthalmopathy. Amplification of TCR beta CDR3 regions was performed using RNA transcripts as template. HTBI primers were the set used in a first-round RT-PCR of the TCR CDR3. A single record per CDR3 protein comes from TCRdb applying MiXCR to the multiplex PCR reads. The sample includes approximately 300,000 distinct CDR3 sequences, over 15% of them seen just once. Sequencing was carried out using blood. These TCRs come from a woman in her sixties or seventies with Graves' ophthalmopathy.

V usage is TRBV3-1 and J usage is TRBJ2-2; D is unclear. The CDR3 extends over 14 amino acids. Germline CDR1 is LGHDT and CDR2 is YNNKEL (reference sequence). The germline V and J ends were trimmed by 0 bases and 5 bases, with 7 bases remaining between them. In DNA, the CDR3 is TGTGCCAGCAGCCAAGATAGAAGTACCGGGGAGCTGTTTTTT. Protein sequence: CASSQDRSTGELFF. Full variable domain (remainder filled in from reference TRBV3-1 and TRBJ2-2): DTAVSQTPKYLVTQMGNDKSIKCEQNLGHDTMYWYKQDSKKFLKIMFSYNNKELIINETVPNRFSPKSPDKAHLNLHINSLELGDSAVYFCASSQDRSTGELFFGEGSRLTVL.

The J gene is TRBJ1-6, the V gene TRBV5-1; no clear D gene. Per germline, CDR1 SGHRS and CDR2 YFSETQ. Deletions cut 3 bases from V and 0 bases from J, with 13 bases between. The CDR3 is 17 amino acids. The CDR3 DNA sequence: TGCGCCAGCAGCTCGGAGGCCGGAAGCTCCTATAATTCACCCCTCCACTTT. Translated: CASSSEAGSSYNSPLHF.

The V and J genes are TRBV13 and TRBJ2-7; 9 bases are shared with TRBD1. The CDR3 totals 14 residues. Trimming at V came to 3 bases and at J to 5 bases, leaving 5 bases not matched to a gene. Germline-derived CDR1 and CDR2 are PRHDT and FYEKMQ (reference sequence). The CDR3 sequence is CASSLTGGSHEQYF. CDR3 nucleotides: TGTGCCAGCAGCTTGACAGGGGGATCCCACGAGCAGTACTTC.

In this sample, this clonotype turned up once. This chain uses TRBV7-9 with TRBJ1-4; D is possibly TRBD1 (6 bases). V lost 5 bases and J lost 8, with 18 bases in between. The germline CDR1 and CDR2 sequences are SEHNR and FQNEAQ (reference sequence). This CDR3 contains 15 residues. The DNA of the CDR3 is TGTGCCAGCAGCCTACAACAGGGTAATGGGGAAAAACTGTTTTTT. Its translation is CASSLQQGNGEKLFF.

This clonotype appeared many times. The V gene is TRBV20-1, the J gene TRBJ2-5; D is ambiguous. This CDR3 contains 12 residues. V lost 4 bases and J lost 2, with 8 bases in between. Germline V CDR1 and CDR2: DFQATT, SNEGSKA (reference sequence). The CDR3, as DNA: TGCAGTGCTACCAACAATCAAGAGACCCAGTACTTC. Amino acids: CSATNNQETQYF.

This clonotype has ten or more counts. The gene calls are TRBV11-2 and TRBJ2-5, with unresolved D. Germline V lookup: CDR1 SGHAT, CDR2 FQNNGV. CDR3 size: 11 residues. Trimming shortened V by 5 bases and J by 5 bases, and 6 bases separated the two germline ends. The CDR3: CASSQAETQYF. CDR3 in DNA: TGTGCCAGCAGCCAGGCCGAGACCCAGTACTTC.

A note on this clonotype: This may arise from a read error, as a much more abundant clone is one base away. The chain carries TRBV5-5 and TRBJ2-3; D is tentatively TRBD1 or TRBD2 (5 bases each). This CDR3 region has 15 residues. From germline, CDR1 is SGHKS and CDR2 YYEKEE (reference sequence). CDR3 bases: TGTGCCAACAGCCCCCAAGGGACCGCGGGAGATACGCAGTATTTT. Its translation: CANSPQGTAGDTQYF.

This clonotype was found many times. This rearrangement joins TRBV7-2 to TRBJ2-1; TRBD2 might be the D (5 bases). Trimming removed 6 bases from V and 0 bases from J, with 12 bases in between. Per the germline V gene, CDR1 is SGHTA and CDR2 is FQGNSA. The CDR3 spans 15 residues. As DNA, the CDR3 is TGTGCCAGCAGTCCCACTAGTTACTCCTACAATGAGCAGTTCTTC. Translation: CASSPTSYSYNEQFF.

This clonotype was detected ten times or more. Here the CDR3 DNA reads TGCAGTGCTACGACAGGCCACGAGCAGTACTTC. It encodes CSATTGHEQYF. V is TRBV20-1 and J is TRBJ2-7; D perhaps matches TRBD1 (6 bases). The CDR3 contains 11 residues. The germline V gene encodes CDR1 DFQATT and CDR2 SNEGSKA (reference sequence). With 4 bases removed from V and 5 bases from J, the gap between germline ends came to 9 bases.

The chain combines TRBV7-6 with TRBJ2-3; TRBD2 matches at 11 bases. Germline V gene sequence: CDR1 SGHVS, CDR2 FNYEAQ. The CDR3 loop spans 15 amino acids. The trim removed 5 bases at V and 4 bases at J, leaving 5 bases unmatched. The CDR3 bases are TGTGCCAGCAGCCGTACTAGCGGGAGAGCAGATACGCAGTATTTT. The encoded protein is CASSRTSGRADTQYF.

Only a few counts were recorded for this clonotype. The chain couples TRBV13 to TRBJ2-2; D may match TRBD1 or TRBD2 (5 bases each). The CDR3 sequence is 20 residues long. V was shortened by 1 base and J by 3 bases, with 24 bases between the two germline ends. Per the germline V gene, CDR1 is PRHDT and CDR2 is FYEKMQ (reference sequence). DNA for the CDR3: TGTGCCAGCAGCTTAGCGTCTACGGTGACGGGACCGACCCACACCGGGGAGCTGTTTTTT. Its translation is CASSLASTVTGPTHTGELFF.

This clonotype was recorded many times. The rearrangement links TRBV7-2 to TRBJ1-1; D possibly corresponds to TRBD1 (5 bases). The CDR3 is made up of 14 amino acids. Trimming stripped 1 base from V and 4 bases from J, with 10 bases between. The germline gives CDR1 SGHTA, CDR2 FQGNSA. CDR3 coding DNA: TGTGCCAGCAGCTTAGAGGGGAGTTCCACTGAAGCTTTCTTT. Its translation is CASSLEGSSTEAFF.

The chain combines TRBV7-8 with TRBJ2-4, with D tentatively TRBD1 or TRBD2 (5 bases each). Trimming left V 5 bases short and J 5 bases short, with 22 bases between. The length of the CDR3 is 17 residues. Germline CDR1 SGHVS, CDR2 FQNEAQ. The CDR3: CASSPILSGTGENIQYF. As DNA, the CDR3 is TGTGCCAGCAGCCCTATATTGTCCGGGACCGGGGAAAACATTCAGTACTTC.

This chain's CDR3 is CASSPPGGGIYEQYF. The CDR3 nucleotides read TGCGCCAGCAGCCCACCCGGGGGCGGTATCTACGAGCAGTACTTC. The chain recombines TRBV4-1 with TRBJ2-7, with D perhaps assigned TRBD1 or TRBD2 (6 bases each). V shed 4 bases and J shed 3 bases, with 16 bases lying between them. The CDR3 consists of 15 residues. The germline CDR1 and CDR2 sequences are MGHRA and YSYEKL.

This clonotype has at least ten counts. The CDR3 bases are TGCAGCTCTTCGGGGGACAGGAGGTCCTCTGGAAACACCATATATTTT. Amino acid sequence: CSSSGDRRSSGNTIYF. The chain employs TRBV20-1 and TRBJ1-3, with TRBD1 matching over 8 bases. Looked up from germline, CDR1 is DFQATT and CDR2 is SNEGSKA (reference sequence). The CDR3 length is 16 residues.

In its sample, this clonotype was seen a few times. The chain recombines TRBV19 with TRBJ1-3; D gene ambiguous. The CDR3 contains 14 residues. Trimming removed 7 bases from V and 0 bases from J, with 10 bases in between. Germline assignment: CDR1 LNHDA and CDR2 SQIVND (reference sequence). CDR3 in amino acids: CASIVLSSGNTIYF. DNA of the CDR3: TGTGCCAGTATTGTATTGAGCTCTGGAAACACCATATATTTT.

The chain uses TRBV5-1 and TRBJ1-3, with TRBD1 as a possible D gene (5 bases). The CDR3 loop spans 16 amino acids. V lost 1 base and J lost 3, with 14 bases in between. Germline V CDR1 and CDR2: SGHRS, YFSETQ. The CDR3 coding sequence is TGCGCCAGCAGCTTGTACCAGAACCAGGGTGGAAACACCATATATTTT. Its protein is CASSLYQNQGGNTIYF.

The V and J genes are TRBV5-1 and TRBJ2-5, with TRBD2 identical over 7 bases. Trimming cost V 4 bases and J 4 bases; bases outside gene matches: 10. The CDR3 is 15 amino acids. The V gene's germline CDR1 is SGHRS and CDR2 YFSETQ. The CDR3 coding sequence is TGCGCCAGCAGCCCTGAGCGGGGCCGGAGAGAGACCCAGTACTTC. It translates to CASSPERGRRETQYF.

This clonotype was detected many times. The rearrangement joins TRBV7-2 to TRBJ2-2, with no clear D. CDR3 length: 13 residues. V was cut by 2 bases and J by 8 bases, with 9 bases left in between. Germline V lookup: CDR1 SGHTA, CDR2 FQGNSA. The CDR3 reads CASSLKAGGELFF. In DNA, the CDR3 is TGTGCCAGCAGCTTAAAGGCTGGAGGGGAGCTGTTTTTT.

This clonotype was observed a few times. The CDR3 coding sequence is TGTGCCAGCAGCGTAGGAAGCTCCTACAATGAGCAGTTCTTC. Encoded protein: CASSVGSSYNEQFF. This chain connects TRBV9 to TRBJ2-1; D is ambiguous. Trimming took 0 bases from V and 0 from J, leaving 4 bases between them. Germline V CDR1 and CDR2: SGDLS, YYNGEE. The CDR3 contains 14 residues.

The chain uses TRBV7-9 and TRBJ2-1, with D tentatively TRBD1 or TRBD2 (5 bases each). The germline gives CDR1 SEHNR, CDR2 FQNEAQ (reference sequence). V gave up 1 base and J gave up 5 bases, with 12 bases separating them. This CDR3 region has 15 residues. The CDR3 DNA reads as TGTGCCAGCAGCTTAGGGGCAGGGACCCACAATGAGCAGTTCTTC. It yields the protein CASSLGAGTHNEQFF.

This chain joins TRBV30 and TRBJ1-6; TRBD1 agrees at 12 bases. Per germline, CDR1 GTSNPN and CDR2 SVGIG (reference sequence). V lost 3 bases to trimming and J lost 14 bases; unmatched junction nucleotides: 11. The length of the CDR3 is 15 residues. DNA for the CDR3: TGTGCCTGGAGCCCGCCCGGGACAGGGGGCCCCACCCTCCACTTT. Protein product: CAWSPPGTGGPTLHF.

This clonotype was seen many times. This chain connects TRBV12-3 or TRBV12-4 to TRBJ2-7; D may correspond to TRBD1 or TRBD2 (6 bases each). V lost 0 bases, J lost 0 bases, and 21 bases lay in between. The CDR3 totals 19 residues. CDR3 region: CASSLAMAGQLQTSYEQYF. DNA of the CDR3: TGTGCCAGCAGTTTAGCGATGGCGGGACAACTCCAGACCTCCTACGAGCAGTACTTC.

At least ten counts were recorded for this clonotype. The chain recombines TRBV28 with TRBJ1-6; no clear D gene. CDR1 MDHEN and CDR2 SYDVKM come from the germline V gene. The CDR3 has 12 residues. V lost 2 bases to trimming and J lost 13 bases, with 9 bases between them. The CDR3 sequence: CASSLPGFPLHF. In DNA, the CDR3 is TGTGCCAGCAGTTTACCGGGTTTCCCCCTCCACTTT.

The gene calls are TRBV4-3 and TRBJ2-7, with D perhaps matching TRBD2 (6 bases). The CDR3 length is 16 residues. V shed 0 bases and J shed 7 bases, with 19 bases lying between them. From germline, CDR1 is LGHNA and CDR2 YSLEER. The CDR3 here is CASSQDPPPRGREQYF. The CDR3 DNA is TGCGCCAGCAGCCAAGACCCACCTCCGCGGGGTCGGGAGCAGTACTTC.

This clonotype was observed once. The DNA for the CDR3 is TGTGCCAGCAGTGAAGGCACAGGGTGGGGTCTGTTCTTC. Its protein is CASSEGTGWGLFF. This chain connects TRBV12-3 or TRBV12-4 to TRBJ2-1; maybe TRBD1 (6 bases). This CDR3 region has 13 residues. V dropped 5 bases and J dropped 15 bases, with 20 bases sitting between them.

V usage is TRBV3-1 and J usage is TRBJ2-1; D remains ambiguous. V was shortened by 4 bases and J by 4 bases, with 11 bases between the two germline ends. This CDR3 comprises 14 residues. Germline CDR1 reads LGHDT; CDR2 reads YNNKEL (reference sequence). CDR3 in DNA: TGTGCCAGCAGCCCCCCCTTTGTTTACAATGAGCAGTTCTTC. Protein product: CASSPPFVYNEQFF.

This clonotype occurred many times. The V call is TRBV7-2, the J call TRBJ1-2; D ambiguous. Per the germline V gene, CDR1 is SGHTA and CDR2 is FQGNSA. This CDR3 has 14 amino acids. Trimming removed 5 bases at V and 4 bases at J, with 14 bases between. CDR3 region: CASSLDSYLYGYTF. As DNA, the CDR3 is TGTGCCAGCAGCCTTGACTCCTACCTCTATGGCTACACCTTC.

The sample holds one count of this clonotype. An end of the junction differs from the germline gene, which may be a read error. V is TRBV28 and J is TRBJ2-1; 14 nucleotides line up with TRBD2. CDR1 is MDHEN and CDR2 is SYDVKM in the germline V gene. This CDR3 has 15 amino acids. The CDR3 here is CASSQTSGRVNEQLF. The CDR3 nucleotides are TGTGCCAGCAGCCAGACTAGCGGGAGGGTCAATGAGCAGCTCTTC.